This T cell receptor (beta chain) derives from a study of CD8 T cells in ankylosing spondylitis (dated by TCRdb to the late 2010s). A note on the overall study: T cell receptor beta repertoires were profiled in healthy donors and ankylosing spondylitis patients so that disease-linked TCR variants could be found. The whole study cohort included 108 healthy donors and 25 ankylosing spondylitis patients. Samples of peripheral blood were taken, and for ankylosing spondylitis patients, synovial fluid was collected as well. The paper's findings and limits, for the study overall: The disease-linked clones showed a CD8+ phenotype and occurred at relatively low frequencies in peripheral blood. Blood from ankylosing spondylitis patients appeared to be characterized by a TCR beta motif made up of under ten highly homologous amino acid variants. Some motif variants were previously reported in synovial fluid and blood of reactive arthritis patients, suggesting common disease-initiation mechanisms. According to the report, matched synovial fluid samples from ankylosing spondylitis patients were significantly enriched for the disease-linked clones.

Trimming leaves V shorter by 6 bases and J shorter by 0 bases, with the junction holding 3 bases beyond the gene matches. From the cysteine up to the phenylalanine, the CDR3 has a length of 14 residues. Only CDR3 DNA remains: 42 bases, in frame from the first base. Per the germline V gene, LGHNA is the CDR1 and YSLEER is the CDR2. Sequencing used an Illumina MiSeq. TCR beta libraries were prepared by quantitative 5'-RACE with molecular barcodes. In the authors' own workflow: Disease-linked TCR variants were identified with a new computational method built on a probabilistic model of VDJ rearrangement. TCRdb reran the public reads through fastp at Q25 and MiXCR, keeping productive beta chains. Rows are unified per CDR3 protein, each entry keeping the most common DNA and genes. These V and J calls derive from TCRdb rather than the authors' analysis. The sample has about 33,000 distinct CDR3 sequences on record, 13% to 15% of them singletons. Jointly, the top ten make up approximately 40% of the sample.

In this sample, this clonotype turned up a few times. Its antigen is not yet known. There are no base qualities to consult, and no much larger clone falls within one base. This clonotype was sampled from a male donor with ankylosing spondylitis or in good health (not recorded which). What was sequenced was blood. The chain was built from TRBV4-3 and TRBJ2-3, with 7 bases matching TRBD2. The CDR3: CASSRRESTDTQYF. The sequence in DNA is TGCGCCAGCAGTCGGCGGGAGAGCACAGATACGCAGTATTTT.